This T cell receptor (beta chain) was captured by sequencing in a study of cytomegalovirus exposure and HLA in healthy donors (dated by TCRdb to between 2016 and 2019). Regarding the research as a whole: In an earlier analysis of roughly 590 of the donors, 276 Gb of sequence data and roughly 100 million unique TCR beta sequences from 150 million to 200 million T cells were reported. HLA typing included class I and class II loci at four-digit resolution. Donor age, sex, ethnicity and CMV serostatus were compiled alongside the repertoire data. The number of donors typed differed by locus, with roughly 620-640 for A, B, C, DRB1 and DQB1, about 500 for DQA1, 606 for DPA1, and roughly 450 for DPB1. A later genetic analysis took genome-wide SNP genotypes for about three fifths of the 666 donors and used that subset as a discovery cohort. Across approximately 400 genotyped donors of the cohort, an average of roughly 200,000 unique TCR beta nucleotide sequences per donor were sequenced, and roughly 20% of those sequences were non-productive. An early release that covered approximately 600 HLA-typed donors contained approximately 300 gigabases of sequencing data and 65 million to 100 million unique TCR sequences. Several DR-DQ haplotypes were treated as single units for association and clustering because of strong linkage in the cohort. An earlier analysis of about 600 of the donors used high-throughput TCR beta sequencing to judge whether each TCR beta V gene segment behaved as functional or pseudogenic. Of the roughly 400 genotyped donors, approximately 80% fell in the genetic ancestry cluster associated with self-reported Caucasian donors. In the later analysis, no new phenotypic data were used to find candidate immune exposures; instead, reliance was placed on TCR beta sequences and their occurrence across donors. To study patterns of TCR occurrence, a later analysis re-analyzed previously published TCR beta repertoires from more than 550 donors and added high-resolution HLA genotyping. Every repertoire in the discovery cohort had been generated on one and the same sequencing platform. In addition to the first cohort of 666 subjects, a separate validation cohort of about 120 different subjects was used. The study used immunosequencing to profile the T cell repertoires of around 600 subjects and linked those repertoires to cytomegalovirus serostatus. To predict cytomegalovirus infection status, the study combined high-throughput TCR immunosequencing, statistical association of individual TCRs with disease status, and machine learning. The study aimed to test whether cataloging public T cell receptors could reveal signatures of past pathogen exposure.

Taken from cysteine to phenylalanine, the CDR3 has 13 residues. The only DNA kept is the CDR3, 39 bases in frame from the first base. CDR1 and CDR2 are read off the germline V gene as SGHAT and FQNNGV. Cut back by 0 bases and 7 bases, the V and J ends lie 9 bases apart. In total, 600 or so healthy bone marrow donors made up the cohort. Cohort members were all nominally healthy when sampled, although unrecorded immune exposures were likely present. The donor tested CMV seronegative and was one of the 352 seronegative cohort members. Every donor gave a peripheral blood sample, and the peripheral blood mononuclear cells from that sample were used for TCR beta sequencing. Genomic DNA extraction from the blood cell samples was performed with the Qiagen DNeasy Blood Extraction Kit. Remarks on this clone: Its target antigen remains unknown. Per-base quality was not reported, and no clone a single base away is much larger than it.

The library was made by the immunoSEQ multiplex PCR assay. A mixture of 60 forward primers for TCR Vbeta segments and 13 reverse primers for TCR Jbeta segments was used in the multiplex PCR. The CDR3 region of rearranged TCR beta genes was amplified from genomic DNA with a multiplex PCR assay. On the Illumina HiSeq System, the amplified TCR beta libraries were sequenced as 87-base-pair reads. As for the original processing: A later analysis tallied tens of millions of unique TCR beta chains across the 666 repertoires, and around 9.9 million of those chains were shared by two or more donors. Raw reads were error-corrected and collapsed into unique sequences with a nearest-neighbor algorithm that merged closely related sequences to remove PCR and sequencing errors. Alignment of CDR3 sequences to IMGT reference sequences was used to assign V, D and J gene segments. Each retained sequence needed at least a six-nucleotide match to both a V gene segment and a J gene segment. Rearrangements were classified as productive when the CDR3 lacked stop codons and remained in frame with V and J, and all other rearrangements were classified as non-productive. CDR3 was defined by IMGT convention, running from the second conserved V-encoded cysteine to the conserved J-encoded phenylalanine. The earlier analysis of 587 of the donors excluded any sequence lacking an unambiguous match to a single V gene segment. An earlier analysis of several hundred of the donors classified V segments as functional when productive rearrangements were above 56.7% and as segregating when the standard deviation between donors was above 5%. A statistical classification framework was built for diagnosing cytomegalovirus status from the catalog of TCR beta chain sequences. In a later analysis, TCR nucleotide sequences were compared against IMGT/GENE-DB human TR gene sequences so that V and J genes could be assigned. In a later analysis, CDR3 sequences and most-parsimonious VDJ recombination scenarios were assigned using the TCRdist pipeline. In a later analysis, each TCR beta chain was defined by its CDR3 amino acid sequence together with its V-gene family, and reads without a unique V-gene family were excluded. In a later analysis, several hundred highly shared, low-generation-probability nucleotide sequences were removed to address suspected cross-contamination and a sequencing artifact. In a later analysis, a clonal expansion index for each public chain was calculated from normalized within-repertoire ranks of inferred template counts. In a later analysis, generation probabilities were computed using a VDJ recombination model fitted to out-of-frame rearrangements, and the results were checked against IGoR. In a later analysis, TCR-TCR, TCR-HLA and TCR-CMV co-occurrence was scored with hypergeometric tests, and a repertoire-size bias correction was applied to TCR pairs. A later analysis estimated false discovery rates by permuting HLA or CMV assignments 20 times. In a later analysis, co-occurring TCRs were grouped using DBSCAN, with TCRdist sequence similarity added in when clustering inside HLA-allele-positive subsets. For co-occurrence clustering, repertoires with fewer than 30,000 or more than 120,000 public chains were excluded, along with about five repertoires with anomalous nucleotide sharing. TCRdb provides this immuneACCESS table in a form limited to in-frame rearrangements. Some clones are lacking; in checked studies, under half of them reflect an unresolved V gene, and why the rest are absent is not known. D and trimming were read from the DNA, whereas the V and J calls and clone size are those reported in that table. In this sample the table shows 100,000 to 150,000 clones, 77% of which occur a single time. Over 0.9% of the sample is taken by the ten largest.

What the research found in general, with its limitations: In an earlier analysis of some 550 of the donors, most TCR beta V segments were observed in productive rearrangements about 87% or about 30% of the time, broadly matching IMGT annotations. Only TCR beta chains were sequenced in this cohort, and the absence of alpha or paired-chain data limited detectable features. Three of the identified cytomegalovirus-associated TCR beta chains were confirmed in vitro to be specific for cytomegalovirus antigens. In a later analysis, HLA-associated TCR beta chains were found to be more clonally expanded and to have lower generation probabilities than equally common non-associated chains. It was suggested by the authors that the approach could potentially be generalized to other disease states and immunological phenotypes. At a false discovery rate of 0.05, a later analysis linked about 17,000 TCR beta sequences to specific HLA alleles. Correlated functional status among segregating V segments might reflect linkage disequilibrium, but an unknown experimental factor could not be ruled out. Immune exposure information for the cohort was limited to CMV serostatus. In a later analysis, most CMV-associated TCR beta chains were found to appear HLA-restricted, with HLA associations seemingly driven largely by CMV exposure. The classifier was reported to diagnose cytomegalovirus status with high specificity and sensitivity in both the original cohort and the validation cohort. The presence/absence analyses assumed that sequencing depth was roughly uniform across donors, and that assumption may not be true. Strong co-occurrence of HLA alleles, especially DR and DQ, made assigning TCR associations to individual alleles difficult. Some IMGT-functional V segments, including TRBV6-2 and TRBV6-3, could not be distinguished by the 87-base-pair reads and were therefore excluded. While some public TCRs were present in many individuals, most TCR sequences turned up only very rarely across donors. The earlier analysis of approximately 540 of the donors excluded 15 to 20 rarely observed V segments, including chromosome 9 orphons, because counts were too low. A further reported finding was that TCR beta sequences accurately predicted the HLA-A and HLA-B alleles for most subjects in the first cohort. A later analysis reported that several top co-occurrence clusters appeared linked to parvovirus B19, influenza, CMV and Epstein-Barr virus. A later genetic analysis reported fewer N-insertions in productive TCRs among donors in an Asian-associated ancestry cluster than the roughly 620-donor mean. A cluster of highly shared sequence variants was judged likely to represent a technical artifact of the sequencing pipeline. In a later genetic analysis, a missense DCLRE1C variant was associated with V-gene and J-gene trimming of TCR beta chains, and the association was replicated in an independent cohort. In a later analysis, TCR association rates were found to vary across HLA loci, with the most associated TCRs seen for DRB1 alleles and the fewest for HLA-C alleles. Because HLA typing was missing for some donors at each locus, association tests included only the typed subset. The study listed around 160 TCR beta chains as associated with cytomegalovirus.

The chain couples TRBV11-2 to TRBJ1-1, with the identity of the D gene unclear. Specimen: PBMCs. This clonotype was obtained from a woman aged 60-75 years in good health and CMV-seronegative. Read as DNA, the sequence is TGTGCCAGCAGCTTAGATCGGCAGGATGAAGCTTTCTTT. This encodes CASSLDRQDEAFF.